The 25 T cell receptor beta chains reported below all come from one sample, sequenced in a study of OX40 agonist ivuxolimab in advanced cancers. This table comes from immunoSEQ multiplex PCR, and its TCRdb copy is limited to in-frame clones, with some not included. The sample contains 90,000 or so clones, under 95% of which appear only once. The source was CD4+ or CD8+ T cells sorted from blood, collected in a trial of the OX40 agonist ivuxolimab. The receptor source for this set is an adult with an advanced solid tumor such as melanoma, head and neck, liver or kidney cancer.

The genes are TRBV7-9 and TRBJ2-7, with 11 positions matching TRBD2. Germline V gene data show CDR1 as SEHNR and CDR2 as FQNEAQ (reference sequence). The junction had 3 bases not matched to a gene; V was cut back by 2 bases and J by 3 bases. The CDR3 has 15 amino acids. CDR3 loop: CASSLTSGRHYEQYF. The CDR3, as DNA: TGTGCCAGCAGCTTAACTAGCGGGAGACACTACGAGCAGTACTTC. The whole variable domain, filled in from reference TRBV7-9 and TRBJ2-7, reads DTGVSQNPRHKITKRGQNVTFRCDPISEHNRLYWYRQTLGQGPEFLTYFQNEAQLEKSRLLSDRFSAERPKGSFSTLEIQRTEQGDSAMYLCASSLTSGRHYEQYFGPGTRLTVT.

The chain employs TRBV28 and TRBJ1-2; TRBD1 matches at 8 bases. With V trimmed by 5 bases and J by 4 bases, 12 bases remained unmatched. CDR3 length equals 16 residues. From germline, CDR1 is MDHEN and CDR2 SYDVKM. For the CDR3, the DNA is TGTGCCAGCAGTCTATCCGGGACAGGACTCCTCTATGGCTACACCTTC. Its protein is CASSLSGTGLLYGYTF.

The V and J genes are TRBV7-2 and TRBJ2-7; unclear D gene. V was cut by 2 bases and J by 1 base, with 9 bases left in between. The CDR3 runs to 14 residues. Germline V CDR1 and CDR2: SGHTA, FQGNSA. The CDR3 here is CASSLLGSSYEQYF. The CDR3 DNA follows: TGTGCCAGCAGCTTATTGGGATCTTCCTACGAGCAGTACTTC.

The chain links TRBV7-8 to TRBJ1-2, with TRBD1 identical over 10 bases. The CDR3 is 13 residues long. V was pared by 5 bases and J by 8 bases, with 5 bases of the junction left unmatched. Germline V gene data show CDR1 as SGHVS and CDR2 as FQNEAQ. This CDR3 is CASSPDRGLGYTF. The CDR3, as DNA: TGTGCCAGCAGCCCGGACAGGGGGTTGGGCTACACCTTC.

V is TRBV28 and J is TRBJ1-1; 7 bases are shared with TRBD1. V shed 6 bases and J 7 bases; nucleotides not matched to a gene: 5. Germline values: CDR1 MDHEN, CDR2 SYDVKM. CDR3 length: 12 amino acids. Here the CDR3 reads CASRLTGDEAFF. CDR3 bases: TGTGCCAGCAGGCTAACAGGGGATGAAGCTTTCTTT.

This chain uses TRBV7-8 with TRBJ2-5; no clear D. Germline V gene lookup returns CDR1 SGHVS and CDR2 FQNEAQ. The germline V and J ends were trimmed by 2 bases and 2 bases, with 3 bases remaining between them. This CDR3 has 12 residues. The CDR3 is CASSLPQETQYF. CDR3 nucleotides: TGTGCCAGCAGCTTACCTCAAGAGACCCAGTACTTC.

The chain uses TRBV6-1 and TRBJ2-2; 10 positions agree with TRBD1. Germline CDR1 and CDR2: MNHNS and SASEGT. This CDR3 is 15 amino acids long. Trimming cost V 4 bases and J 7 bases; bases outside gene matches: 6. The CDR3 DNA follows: TGTGCCAGCAGTGTAGACAGGGGGCGTTTCGGGGAGCTGTTTTTT. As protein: CASSVDRGRFGELFF.

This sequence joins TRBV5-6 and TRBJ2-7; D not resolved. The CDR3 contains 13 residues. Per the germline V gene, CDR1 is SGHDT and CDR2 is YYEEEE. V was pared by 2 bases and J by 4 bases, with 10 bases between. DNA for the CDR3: TGTGCCAGCAGCTTTAATGTAGGTTACGAGCAGTACTTC. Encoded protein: CASSFNVGYEQYF.

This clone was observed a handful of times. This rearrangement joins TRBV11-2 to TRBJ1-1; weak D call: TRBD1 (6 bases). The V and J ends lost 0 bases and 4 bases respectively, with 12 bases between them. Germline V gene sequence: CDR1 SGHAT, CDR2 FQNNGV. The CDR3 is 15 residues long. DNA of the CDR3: TGTGCCAGCAGCTTAGATGTGGGGGCTAGCACTGAAGCTTTCTTT. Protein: CASSLDVGASTEAFF.

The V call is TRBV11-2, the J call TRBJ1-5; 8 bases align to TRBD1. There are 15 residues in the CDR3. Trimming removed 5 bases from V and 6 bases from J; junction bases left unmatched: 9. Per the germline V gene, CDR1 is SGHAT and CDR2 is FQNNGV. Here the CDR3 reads CASSPTGGKGQPQHF. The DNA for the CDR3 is TGTGCCAGCAGCCCAACAGGGGGAAAAGGTCAGCCCCAGCATTTT. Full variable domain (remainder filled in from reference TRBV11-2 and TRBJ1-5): EAGVAQSPRYKIIEKRQSVAFWCNPISGHATLYWYQQILGQGPKLLIQFQNNGVVDDSQLPKDRFSAERLKGVDSTLKIQPAKLEDSAVYLCASSPTGGKGQPQHFGDGTRLSIL.

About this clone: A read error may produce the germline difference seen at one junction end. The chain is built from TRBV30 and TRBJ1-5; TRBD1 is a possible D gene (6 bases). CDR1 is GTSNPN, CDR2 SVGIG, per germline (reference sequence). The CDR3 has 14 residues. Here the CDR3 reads CAWSGGGRNQPQHF. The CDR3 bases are TGTGCCTGGAGTGGGGGGGGGCGCAACCAGCCCCAGCATTTT.

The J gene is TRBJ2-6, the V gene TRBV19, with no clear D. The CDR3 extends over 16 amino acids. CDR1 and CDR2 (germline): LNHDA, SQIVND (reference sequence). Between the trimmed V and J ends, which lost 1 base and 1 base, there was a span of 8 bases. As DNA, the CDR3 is TGTGCCAGTAGTATAGCACGGCCGTCTGGGGCCAACGTCCTGACTTTC. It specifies CASSIARPSGANVLTF.

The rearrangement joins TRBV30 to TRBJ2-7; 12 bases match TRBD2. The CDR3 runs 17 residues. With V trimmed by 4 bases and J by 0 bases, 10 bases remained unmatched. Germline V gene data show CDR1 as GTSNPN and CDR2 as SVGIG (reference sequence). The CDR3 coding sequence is TGTGCCTGGATCCCTTGGCTAGCGGGAGGGAACTCCTACGAGCAGTACTTC. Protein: CAWIPWLAGGNSYEQYF.

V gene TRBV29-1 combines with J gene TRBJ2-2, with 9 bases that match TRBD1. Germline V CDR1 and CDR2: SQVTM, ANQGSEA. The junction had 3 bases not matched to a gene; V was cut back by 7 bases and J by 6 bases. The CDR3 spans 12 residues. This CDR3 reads CSGGQGPGELFF. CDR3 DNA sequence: TGCAGCGGGGGACAGGGACCCGGGGAGCTGTTTTTT.

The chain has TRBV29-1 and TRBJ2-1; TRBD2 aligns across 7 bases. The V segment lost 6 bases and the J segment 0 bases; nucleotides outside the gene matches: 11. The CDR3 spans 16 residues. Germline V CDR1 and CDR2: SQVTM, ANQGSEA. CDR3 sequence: CSVPMTSLNSYNEQFF. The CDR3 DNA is TGCAGCGTGCCCATGACTAGCCTAAACTCCTACAATGAGCAGTTCTTC.

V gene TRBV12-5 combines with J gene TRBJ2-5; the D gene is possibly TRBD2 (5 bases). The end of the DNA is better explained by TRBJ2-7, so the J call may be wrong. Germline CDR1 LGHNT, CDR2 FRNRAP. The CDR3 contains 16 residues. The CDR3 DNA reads TGTGCTAGTGGCCCGGGGAAAGAGAGGGTCACCTACGAGCAGTACTTC. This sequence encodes CASGPGKERVTYEQYF.

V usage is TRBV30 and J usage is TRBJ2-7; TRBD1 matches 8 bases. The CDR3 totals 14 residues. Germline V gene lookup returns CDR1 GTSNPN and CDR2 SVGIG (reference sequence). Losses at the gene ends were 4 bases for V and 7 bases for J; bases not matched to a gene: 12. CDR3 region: CAWNSGRGRGEQYF. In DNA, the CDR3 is TGTGCCTGGAATTCCGGCAGGGGGCGAGGGGAGCAGTACTTC.

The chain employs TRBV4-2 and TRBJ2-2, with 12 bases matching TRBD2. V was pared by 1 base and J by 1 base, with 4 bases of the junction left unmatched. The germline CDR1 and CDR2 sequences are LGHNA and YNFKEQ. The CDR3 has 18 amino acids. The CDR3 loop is CASSQGLAGAMNTGELFF. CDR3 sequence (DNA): TGTGCCAGCAGCCAAGGACTAGCGGGAGCCATGAACACCGGGGAGCTGTTTTTT.

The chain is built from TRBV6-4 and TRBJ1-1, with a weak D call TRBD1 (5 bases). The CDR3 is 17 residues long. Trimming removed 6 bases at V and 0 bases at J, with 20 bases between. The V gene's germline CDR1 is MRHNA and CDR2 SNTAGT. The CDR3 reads CASSEAGTDFMNTEAFF. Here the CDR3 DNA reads TGTGCCAGCAGCGAAGCCGGGACGGACTTCATGAACACTGAAGCTTTCTTT.

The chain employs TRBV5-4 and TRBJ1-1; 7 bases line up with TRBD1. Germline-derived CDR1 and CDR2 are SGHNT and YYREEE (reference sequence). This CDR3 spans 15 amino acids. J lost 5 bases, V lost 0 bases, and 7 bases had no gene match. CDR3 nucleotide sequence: TGTGCCAGCAGCTTGGGCCAGGGGGTGAGAACTGAAGCTTTCTTT. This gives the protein CASSLGQGVRTEAFF. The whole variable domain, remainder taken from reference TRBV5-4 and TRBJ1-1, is ETGVTQSPTHLIKTRGQQVTLRCSSQSGHNTVSWYQQALGQGPQFIFQYYREEENGRGNFPPRFSGLQFPNYSSELNVNALELDDSALYLCASSLGQGVRTEAFFGQGTRLTVV.

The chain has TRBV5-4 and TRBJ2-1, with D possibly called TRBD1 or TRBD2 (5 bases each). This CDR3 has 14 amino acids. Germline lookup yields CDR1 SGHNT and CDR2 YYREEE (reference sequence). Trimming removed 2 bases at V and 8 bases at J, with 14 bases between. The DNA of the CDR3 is TGTGCCAGCAGCTTCACCTCTAGGGACCATGAGCAGTTCTTC. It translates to CASSFTSRDHEQFF.

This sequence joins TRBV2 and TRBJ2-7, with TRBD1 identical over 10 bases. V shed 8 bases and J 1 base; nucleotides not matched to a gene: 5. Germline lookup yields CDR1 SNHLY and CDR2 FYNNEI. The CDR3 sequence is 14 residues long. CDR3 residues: CASGTGAVSYEQYF. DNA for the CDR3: TGTGCCAGCGGGACAGGGGCTGTATCCTACGAGCAGTACTTC.

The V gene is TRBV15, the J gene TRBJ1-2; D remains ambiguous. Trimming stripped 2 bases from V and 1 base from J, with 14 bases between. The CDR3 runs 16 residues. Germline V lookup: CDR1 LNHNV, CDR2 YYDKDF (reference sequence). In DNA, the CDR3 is TGTGCCACCAGCAGATCGAAAAGCAGTAATAACTATGGCTACACCTTC. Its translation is CATSRSKSSNNYGYTF.

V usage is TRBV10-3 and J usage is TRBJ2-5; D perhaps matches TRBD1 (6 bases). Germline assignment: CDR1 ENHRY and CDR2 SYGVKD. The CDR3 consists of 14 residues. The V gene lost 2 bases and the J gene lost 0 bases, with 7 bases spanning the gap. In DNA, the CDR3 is TGTGCCATCAGTGAGGACAGGAACCAAGAGACCCAGTACTTC. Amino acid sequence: CAISEDRNQETQYF.

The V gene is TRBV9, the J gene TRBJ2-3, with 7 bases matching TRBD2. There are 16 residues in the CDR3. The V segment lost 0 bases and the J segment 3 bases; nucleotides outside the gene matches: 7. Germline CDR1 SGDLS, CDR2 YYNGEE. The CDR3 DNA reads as TGTGCCAGCAGCGTAGGCGTGGGCGGGAGAACAGATACGCAGTATTTT. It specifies CASSVGVGGRTDTQYF.